This T cell receptor beta chain is drawn from a study of a mutant IDH1 vaccine in newly diagnosed glioma. Across the study: Across weeks 1, 3, 5, 7, 11, 15, 19 and 23, patients received a vaccination each time, eight in all.

Concerning this clone: The antigen is undetermined.

Trimming shortened V by 2 bases and J by 5 bases, and 12 bases separated the two germline ends. This CDR3 region has 14 residues. Germline CDR1 ENHRY, CDR2 SYGVKD. Regarding the study as a whole: Pseudoprogression apparently tracked independently of changes in top peripheral T cell clonotypes.

Profiled with immunoSEQ multiplex PCR; TCRdb holds only in-frame clones, not every one. The data show some 64,000 clones, approximately 84% seen once. The sample's time point: week 11, during vaccination. Doses of 300 ug of mutant IDH1 20-mer peptide were given with topical imiquimod. The sequencing here drew on PBMCs, taken from a glioma patient whose treatment included an IDH1 peptide vaccine. The chain links TRBV10-3 to TRBJ1-1; no definite D call. The origin of this receptor is a woman between 50 and 59 years old with glioma. In DNA, the CDR3 is TGTGCCATCAGTGAGGGTTGGGGTCAGACTGAAGCTTTCTTT. Translating gives CAISEGWGQTEAFF.